The 29 T cell receptor beta chains below come from one sample, sequenced in a study of beta chain features in type 1 diabetes. Sequencing targeted expressed TCRB transcripts, as all isolated RNA had been reverse transcribed. Method: immunoSEQ multiplex PCR; TCRdb's copy keeps in-frame clones and lacks some. Of about 150,000 clones in the sample, around 10% were seen once. The material sequenced was central memory CD4+ T cells from blood. These receptors were collected from a man younger than 35 in good health.

This clone turned up a few times. The chain combines TRBV27 with TRBJ1-1, with D possibly TRBD1 on 5 matching bases. CDR1 and CDR2 (germline): MNHEY, SMNVEV (reference sequence). Trimming removed 3 bases at V and 11 bases at J, with 16 bases between. The CDR3 contains 13 residues. CDR3 in amino acids: CASSFYRQGEAFF. The DNA of the CDR3 is TGTGCCAGCAGTTTTTATCGGCAGGGTGAGGCTTTCTTT.

This clone was observed a few times. The chain employs TRBV15 and TRBJ1-4, with D maybe TRBD1 (5 bases). V lost 6 bases and J 8 bases, leaving 19 bases between the germline ends. This CDR3 contains 15 residues. Germline-derived CDR1 and CDR2 are LNHNV and YYDKDF (reference sequence). CDR3 in amino acids: CATRSGADSREKLFF. The CDR3 DNA sequence: TGTGCCACCAGATCCGGGGCCGATTCTAGGGAAAAACTGTTTTTT.

The gene calls are TRBV10-3 and TRBJ1-2; D call uncertain. CDR1 ENHRY and CDR2 SYGVKD come from the germline V gene. The CDR3 runs to 13 residues. V lost 7 bases and J lost 4, with 13 bases in between. The CDR3 DNA reads TGTGCCATCACCCCGGGCGGTGGCTATGGCTACACCTTC. As protein: CAITPGGGYGYTF.

This sequence joins TRBV6-6 and TRBJ2-6; TRBD1 agrees at 7 bases. After removal of 6 bases from V and 2 bases from J, the junction contained 4 bases not matched to a gene. The CDR3 sequence is 15 residues long. CDR1 is MNHNY and CDR2 is SVGAGI in the germline V gene (reference sequence). Here the CDR3 DNA reads TGTGCCAGCAGCCAACAGGGGACTGGGGCCAACGTCCTGACTTTC. Translating it yields CASSQQGTGANVLTF.

The chain couples TRBV29-1 to TRBJ2-1, with D possibly being TRBD1 (6 bases). V was pared by 2 bases and J by 5 bases, with 10 bases between. CDR1 and CDR2 (germline): SQVTM, ANQGSEA. CDR3 size: 13 residues. CDR3 amino acids: CSVEKGTHNEQFF. The CDR3 bases are TGCAGCGTTGAAAAAGGGACACACAATGAGCAGTTCTTC.

This clone was counted a few times. The chain recombines TRBV15 with TRBJ2-7; D gene unclear. Germline CDR1 and CDR2: LNHNV and YYDKDF (reference sequence). V lost 1 base to trimming and J lost 6 bases, with 13 bases between them. There are 14 residues in the CDR3. The CDR3 region has the DNA TGTGCCACCAGCAGAGTAACGGGTGGGTCCGAGCAGTACTTC. It encodes CATSRVTGGSEQYF. The whole variable domain, filled in from reference TRBV15 and TRBJ2-7, reads DAMVIQNPRYQVTQFGKPVTLSCSQTLNHNVMYWYQQKSSQAPKLLFHYYDKDFNNEADTPDNFQSRRPNTSFCFLDIRSPGLGDTAMYLCATSRVTGGSEQYFGPGTRLTVT.

The table lists this clone with many counts. The gene calls are TRBV28 and TRBJ2-7, with unresolved D. Trimming pared 5 bases from V and 2 bases from J, leaving 7 bases between. The CDR3 runs 12 residues. The germline gives CDR1 MDHEN, CDR2 SYDVKM. CDR3 loop: CASSLSPYEQYF. The CDR3 DNA is TGTGCCAGCAGTCTCTCCCCCTACGAGCAGTACTTC.

This clone showed up just a few times. V usage is TRBV7-6 and J usage is TRBJ2-7; TRBD1 aligns across 7 bases. The CDR3 spans 14 residues. With V trimmed by 5 bases and J by 2 bases, 6 bases remained unmatched. The V gene's germline CDR1 is SGHVS and CDR2 FNYEAQ. For the CDR3, the DNA is TGTGCCAGCAGCATGAGACAGGGACCCTACGAGCAGTACTTC. It is translated as CASSMRQGPYEQYF.

V gene TRBV5-1 combines with J gene TRBJ2-7, with a possible D match to TRBD2 (5 bases). Germline V CDR1 and CDR2: SGHRS, YFSETQ. The CDR3 spans 14 residues. Trimming took 0 bases from V and 3 from J, leaving 10 bases between them. CDR3 amino acids: CASSLEVRGYEQYF. The CDR3 nucleotides read TGCGCCAGCAGCTTGGAGGTTCGGGGCTACGAGCAGTACTTC.

The V call is TRBV7-2, the J call TRBJ2-5; D gene ambiguous. This CDR3 comprises 11 residues. V dropped 5 bases and J dropped 6 bases, with 7 bases sitting between them. The germline CDR1 and CDR2 sequences are SGHTA and FQGNSA. For the CDR3, the DNA is TGTGCCAGCAGCAAAGGTCAGACCCAGTACTTC. This gives the protein CASSKGQTQYF.

This clone has just a few counts. This chain uses TRBV5-1 with TRBJ1-5; TRBD1 matches at 9 bases. The V gene end was trimmed by 6 bases and the J gene end by 5 bases; junction bases not matched to a gene: 9. This CDR3 spans 15 amino acids. CDR1 and CDR2 from the germline V gene are SGHRS and YFSETQ. The CDR3: CASTEQGARDQPQHF. CDR3 nucleotides: TGCGCCAGCACCGAACAGGGGGCTAGGGATCAGCCCCAGCATTTT.

There are a few counts of this clone. J is TRBJ2-3 and V is TRBV5-1; 8 nucleotides line up with TRBD2. J lost 0 bases, V lost 6 bases, and 3 bases had no gene match. CDR1 and CDR2 (germline): SGHRS, YFSETQ. The CDR3 is 14 residues long. The CDR3 bases are TGCGCCAGCACCCCTAGCGGGAGCACAGATACGCAGTATTTT. It is translated as CASTPSGSTDTQYF.

The J gene is TRBJ2-3, the V gene TRBV19; maybe TRBD1 (7 bases). V lost 3 bases and J lost 14, with 21 bases in between. CDR1 is LNHDA and CDR2 is SQIVND in the germline V gene (reference sequence). This CDR3 is built from 14 residues. CDR3: CASSIGQAGGVRYF. CDR3 nucleotide sequence: TGTGCCAGTAGTATTGGACAGGCCGGGGGTGTCCGGTATTTT. The variable domain in full, with the rest retrieved from reference TRBV19 and TRBJ2-3, is DGGITQSPKYLFRKEGQNVTLSCEQNLNHDAMYWYRQDPGQGLRLIYYSQIVNDFQKGDIAEGYSVSREKKESFPLTVTSAQKNPTAFYLCASSIGQAGGVRYFGPGTRLTVL.

This clone was detected a few times. This rearrangement joins TRBV18 to TRBJ1-2; D unresolved. Trimming removed 5 bases from V and 5 bases from J, with 9 bases in between. CDR1 KGHSH and CDR2 LQKENI come from the germline V gene. CDR3 length: 12 residues. CDR3 bases: TGTGCCAGCTCAACATGGTCTTATGGCTACACCTTC. Encoded protein: CASSTWSYGYTF. Full variable domain (missing parts from reference TRBV18 and TRBJ1-2): NAGVMQNPRHLVRRRGQEARLRCSPMKGHSHVYWYRQLPEEGLKFMVYLQKENIIDESGMPKERFSAEFPKEGPSILRIQQVVRGDSAAYFCASSTWSYGYTFGSGTRLTVV.

The chain is built from TRBV29-1 and TRBJ1-3; D ambiguous. The CDR3 runs 14 residues. The germline CDR1 and CDR2 sequences are SQVTM and ANQGSEA. The V and J ends lost 6 bases and 0 bases respectively, with 12 bases between them. CDR3 protein: CSVFDGSSGNTIYF. The CDR3, as DNA: TGCAGCGTGTTTGATGGCAGCTCTGGAAACACCATATATTTT.

This chain links TRBV4-2 with TRBJ2-3; 9 positions agree with TRBD1. The length of the CDR3 is 15 residues. CDR1 is LGHNA, CDR2 YNFKEQ, per germline. Unmatched junction bases numbered 7, after V lost 4 bases and J lost 5 bases. The chain's CDR3 is CASSPGTGLKDTQYF. In DNA, the CDR3 is TGTGCCAGCAGCCCGGGGACAGGGCTCAAAGATACGCAGTATTTT.

This clone has just a few counts. This rearrangement joins TRBV7-9 to TRBJ2-7; D is possibly TRBD2 (6 bases). The end of the DNA aligns better with TRBJ2-5, so the J call may be wrong. Germline CDR1 SEHNR, CDR2 FQNEAQ (reference sequence). The length of the CDR3 is 14 residues. The CDR3, as DNA: TGTGCCAGCAGCGGGACTGGGGGAGGAGAGACCCAGTACTTC. It encodes CASSGTGGGETQYF.

This clone was observed a handful of times. The rearrangement uses TRBV6-6 and TRBJ2-3, with TRBD1 matching 8 bases. The CDR3 contains 15 residues. CDR1 is MNHNY, CDR2 SVGAGI, per germline (reference sequence). V gave up 6 bases and J gave up 0 bases; unmatched junction bases: 5. The CDR3 DNA reads as TGTGCCAGCAGGGGACAGGTCGCTAGCACAGATACGCAGTATTTT. This gives the protein CASRGQVASTDTQYF.

This clone was seen more than once but under ten times. This chain connects TRBV7-2 to TRBJ2-7; a possible D gene is TRBD2 (6 bases). Germline V CDR1 and CDR2: SGHTA, FQGNSA. The V end lost 5 bases, the J end lost 2 bases, and 19 bases lay between the germline ends. This CDR3 spans 16 amino acids. This CDR3 is CASSAIAAGRPYEQYF. The CDR3 DNA follows: TGTGCCAGCAGCGCCATAGCGGCGGGCCGACCCTACGAGCAGTACTTC.

This clone was found many times. This chain connects TRBV11-1 to TRBJ2-5; perhaps TRBD2 as D (5 bases). This CDR3 comprises 15 residues. Germline V lookup: CDR1 SGHAT, CDR2 FQDESV (reference sequence). The V gene lost 2 bases and the J gene lost 3 bases, with 13 bases spanning the gap. CDR3 loop: CASSLRRTGKETQYF. CDR3 coding DNA: TGTGCCAGCAGCTTAAGACGTACGGGGAAAGAGACCCAGTACTTC.

This clone was seen ten or more times. This sequence joins TRBV4-3 and TRBJ2-3; D could derive from TRBD1 or TRBD2 (6 bases each). V lost 0 bases to trimming and J lost 7 bases, with 11 bases between them. Looked up from germline, CDR1 is LGHNA and CDR2 is YSLEER. This CDR3 region has 14 residues. The CDR3 DNA sequence: TGCGCCAGCAGCCAAGAGTCGGGGGCGAATACGCAGTATTTT. This translates into CASSQESGANTQYF.

This clone appeared a few times. This rearrangement joins TRBV7-2 to TRBJ2-5, with 11 bases lining up with TRBD2. The CDR3 contains 17 residues. Germline loops: CDR1 SGHTA, CDR2 FQGNSA. The trim removed 4 bases at V and 5 bases at J, leaving 12 bases unmatched. The CDR3 region is CASSWFTSGGRGETQYF. CDR3 in DNA: TGTGCCAGCAGCTGGTTCACTAGCGGGGGACGCGGGGAGACCCAGTACTTC. The variable domain in full, with the rest retrieved from reference TRBV7-2 and TRBJ2-5, is GAGVSQSPSNKVTEKGKDVELRCDPISGHTALYWYRQSLGQGLEFLIYFQGNSAPDKSGLPSDRFSAERTGGSVSTLTIQRTQQEDSAVYLCASSWFTSGGRGETQYFGPGTRLLVL.

This clone was counted only a few times. The chain is built from TRBV10-3 and TRBJ1-2; D possibly corresponds to TRBD1 (5 bases). CDR3 length: 12 amino acids. Germline CDR1 and CDR2: ENHRY and SYGVKD. V was pared by 3 bases and J by 7 bases, with 9 bases between. The CDR3 spells CAISDMGGGYTF. The CDR3 coding sequence is TGTGCCATCAGTGATATGGGGGGTGGCTACACCTTC.

This clone was observed a handful of times. The chain recombines TRBV7-2 with TRBJ1-5, with D hard to call. CDR3 length equals 16 residues. Germline values: CDR1 SGHTA, CDR2 FQGNSA. V was shortened by 5 bases and J by 3 bases, with 17 bases between the two germline ends. The CDR3 sequence: CASSLNPPGNNQPQHF. CDR3 DNA: TGTGCCAGCAGCCTTAACCCGCCGGGGAACAATCAGCCCCAGCATTTT.

The chain joins TRBV7-2 to TRBJ1-1; D is ambiguous. The CDR3 extends over 14 amino acids. Germline V lookup: CDR1 SGHTA, CDR2 FQGNSA. Trimming shortened V by 5 bases and J by 6 bases, and 16 bases separated the two germline ends. The CDR3 loop is CASSLERAYPEAFF. The CDR3 nucleotides are TGTGCCAGCAGCCTAGAAAGGGCCTATCCTGAAGCTTTCTTT.

The chain combines TRBV11-1 with TRBJ2-5; 9 bases are shared with TRBD1. Germline CDR1 is SGHAT and CDR2 is FQDESV (reference sequence). With 4 bases clipped from V and 5 bases from J, the junction kept 8 bases outside the gene matches. The CDR3 contains 15 residues. The CDR3 coding sequence is TGTGCCAGCAGCTCACGAGGCGACAGGGGGGAGACCCAGTACTTC. Its protein product is CASSSRGDRGETQYF.

The table lists this clone with many counts. The chain has TRBV27 and TRBJ1-1, with D possibly matching TRBD1 (6 bases). The germline CDR1 and CDR2 sequences are MNHEY and SMNVEV (reference sequence). The CDR3 spans 16 residues. V was trimmed by 4 bases and J by 2 bases, leaving 17 bases between them. The CDR3 region is CASSSLTRGFNTEAFF. DNA for the CDR3: TGTGCCAGCAGTTCACTTACGAGGGGGTTTAACACTGAAGCTTTCTTT.

The chain links TRBV4-2 to TRBJ1-5; TRBD1 agrees at 7 bases. J was trimmed by 6 bases and V by 4 bases; bases with no gene match: 9. Germline V CDR1 and CDR2: LGHNA, YNFKEQ. This CDR3 spans 15 amino acids. CDR3 sequence (DNA): TGTGCCAGCAGCCCCAAAGACAGGGAAGGTCAGCCCCAGCATTTT. Its protein is CASSPKDREGQPQHF.

The rearrangement uses TRBV9 and TRBJ2-1; D remains unclear. CDR1 SGDLS and CDR2 YYNGEE come from the germline V gene. This CDR3 is built from 14 residues. The germline V and J ends were trimmed by 1 base and 5 bases, with 10 bases remaining between them. This chain's CDR3 is CASSVSAANNEQFF. CDR3 coding DNA: TGTGCCAGCAGCGTATCGGCCGCTAACAATGAGCAGTTCTTC.